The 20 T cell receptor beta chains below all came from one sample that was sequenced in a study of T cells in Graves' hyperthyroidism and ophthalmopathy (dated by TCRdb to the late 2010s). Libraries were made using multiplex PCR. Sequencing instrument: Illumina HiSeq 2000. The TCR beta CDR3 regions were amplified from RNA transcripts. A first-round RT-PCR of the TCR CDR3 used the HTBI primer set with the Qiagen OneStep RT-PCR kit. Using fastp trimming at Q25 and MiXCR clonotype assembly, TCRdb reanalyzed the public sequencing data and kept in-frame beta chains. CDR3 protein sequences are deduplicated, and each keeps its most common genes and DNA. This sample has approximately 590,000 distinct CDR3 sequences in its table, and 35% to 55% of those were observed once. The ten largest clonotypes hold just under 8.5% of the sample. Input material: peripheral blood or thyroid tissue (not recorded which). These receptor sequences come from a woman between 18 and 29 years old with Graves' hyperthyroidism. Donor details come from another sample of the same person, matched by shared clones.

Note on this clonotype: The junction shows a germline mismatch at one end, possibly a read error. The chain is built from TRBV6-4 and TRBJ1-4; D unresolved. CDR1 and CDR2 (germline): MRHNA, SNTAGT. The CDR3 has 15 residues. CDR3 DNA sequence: TGTGCCAGCAGCGACTCCGGTCGGGCTAATGAAAAACTGTTTTTT. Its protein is CASSDSGRANEKLFF.

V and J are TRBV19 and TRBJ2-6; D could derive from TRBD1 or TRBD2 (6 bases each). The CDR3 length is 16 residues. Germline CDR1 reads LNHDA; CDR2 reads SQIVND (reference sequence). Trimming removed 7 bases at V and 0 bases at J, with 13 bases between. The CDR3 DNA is TGTGCCAGTACCCCGGGGGCCTCCTCTGGGGCCAACGTCCTGACTTTC. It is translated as CASTPGASSGANVLTF.

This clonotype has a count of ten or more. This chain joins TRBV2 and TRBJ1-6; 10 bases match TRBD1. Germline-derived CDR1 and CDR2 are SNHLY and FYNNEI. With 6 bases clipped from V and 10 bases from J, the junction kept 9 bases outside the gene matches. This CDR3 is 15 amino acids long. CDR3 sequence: CASSARQGAFSPLHF. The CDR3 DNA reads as TGTGCCAGCAGCGCCAGACAGGGGGCATTCTCACCCCTCCACTTT.

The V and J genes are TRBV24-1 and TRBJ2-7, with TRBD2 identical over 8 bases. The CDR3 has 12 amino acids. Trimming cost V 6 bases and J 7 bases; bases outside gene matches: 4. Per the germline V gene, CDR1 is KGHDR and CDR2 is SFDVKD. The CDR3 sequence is CATSTSGDEQYF. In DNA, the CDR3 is TGTGCCACCAGTACTAGCGGCGATGAGCAGTACTTC.

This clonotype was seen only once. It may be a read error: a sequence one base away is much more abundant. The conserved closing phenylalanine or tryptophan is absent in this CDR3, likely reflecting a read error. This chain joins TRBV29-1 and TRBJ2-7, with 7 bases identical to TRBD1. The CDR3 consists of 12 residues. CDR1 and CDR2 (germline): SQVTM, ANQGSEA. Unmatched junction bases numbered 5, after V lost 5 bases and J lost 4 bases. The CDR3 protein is CSVRGRFYEQYL. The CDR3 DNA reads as TGCAGCGTTAGGGGGCGCTTTTACGAGCAGTACCTC.

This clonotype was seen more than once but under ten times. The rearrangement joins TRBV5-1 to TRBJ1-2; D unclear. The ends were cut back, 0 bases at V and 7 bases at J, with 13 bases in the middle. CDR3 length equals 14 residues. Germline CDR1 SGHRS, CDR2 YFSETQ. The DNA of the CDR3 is TGCGCCAGCAGCTTGGTGCTCAGCTCGCTTGGCTACACCTTC. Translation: CASSLVLSSLGYTF.

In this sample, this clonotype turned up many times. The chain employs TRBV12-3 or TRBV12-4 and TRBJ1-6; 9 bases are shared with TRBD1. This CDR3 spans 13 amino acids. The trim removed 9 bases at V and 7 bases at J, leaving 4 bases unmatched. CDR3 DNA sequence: TGTGCCAGTCGGACAGGGGTGAATTCACCCCTCCACTTT. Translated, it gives CASRTGVNSPLHF.

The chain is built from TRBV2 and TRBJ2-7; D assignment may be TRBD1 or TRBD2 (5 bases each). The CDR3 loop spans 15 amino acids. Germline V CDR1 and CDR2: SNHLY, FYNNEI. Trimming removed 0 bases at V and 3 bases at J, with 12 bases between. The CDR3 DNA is TGTGCCAGCAGTGAAGCGGGACGGGAAGGCTACGAGCAGTACTTC. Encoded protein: CASSEAGREGYEQYF.

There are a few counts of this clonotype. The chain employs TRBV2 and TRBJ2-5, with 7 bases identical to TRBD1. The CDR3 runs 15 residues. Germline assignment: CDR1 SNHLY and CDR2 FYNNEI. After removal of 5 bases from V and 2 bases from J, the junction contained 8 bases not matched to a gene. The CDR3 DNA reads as TGTGCCAGCAGTCCCACAGACAGGGATCAAGAGACCCAGTACTTC. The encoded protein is CASSPTDRDQETQYF.

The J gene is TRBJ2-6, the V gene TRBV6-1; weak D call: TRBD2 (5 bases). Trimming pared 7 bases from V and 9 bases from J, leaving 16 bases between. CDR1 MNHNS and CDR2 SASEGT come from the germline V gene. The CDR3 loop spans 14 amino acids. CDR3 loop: CASTEPGLDNVLTF. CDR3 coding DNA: TGTGCCAGCACCGAGCCGGGGTTGGACAACGTCCTGACTTTC.

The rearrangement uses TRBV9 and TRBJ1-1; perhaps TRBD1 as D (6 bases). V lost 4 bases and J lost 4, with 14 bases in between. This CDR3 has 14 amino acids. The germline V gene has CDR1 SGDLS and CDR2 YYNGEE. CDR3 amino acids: CASSLSGASTEAFF. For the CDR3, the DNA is TGTGCCAGCAGCTTATCGGGGGCTAGCACTGAAGCTTTCTTT.

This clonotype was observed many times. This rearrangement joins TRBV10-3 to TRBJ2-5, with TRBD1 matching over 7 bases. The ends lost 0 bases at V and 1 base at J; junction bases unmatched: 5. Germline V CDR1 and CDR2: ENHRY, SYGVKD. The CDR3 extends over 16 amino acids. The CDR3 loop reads CAISESLTGIQETQYF. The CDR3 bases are TGTGCCATCAGTGAGTCCCTGACAGGGATCCAAGAGACCCAGTACTTC.

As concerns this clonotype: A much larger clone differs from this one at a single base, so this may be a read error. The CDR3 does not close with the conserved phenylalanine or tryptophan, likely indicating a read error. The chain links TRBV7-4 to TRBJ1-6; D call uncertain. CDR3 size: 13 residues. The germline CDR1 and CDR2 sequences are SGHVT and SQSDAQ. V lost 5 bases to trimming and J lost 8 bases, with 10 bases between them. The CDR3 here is CASSPRADSPLHL. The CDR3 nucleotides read TGTGCCAGCAGCCCACGGGCCGATTCACCCCTCCACCTT.

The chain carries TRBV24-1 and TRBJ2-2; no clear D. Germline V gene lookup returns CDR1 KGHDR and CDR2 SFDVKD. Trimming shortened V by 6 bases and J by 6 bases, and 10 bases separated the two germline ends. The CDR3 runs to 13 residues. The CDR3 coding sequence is TGTGCCACCAGTCCCAGTTTCGCCGGGGAGCTGTTTTTT. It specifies CATSPSFAGELFF.

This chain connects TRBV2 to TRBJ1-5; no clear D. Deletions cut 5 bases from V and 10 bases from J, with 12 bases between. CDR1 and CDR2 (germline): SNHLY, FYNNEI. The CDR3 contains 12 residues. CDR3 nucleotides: TGTGCCAGCAGTTACAAAAGGTCTCCCCAGCATTTT. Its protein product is CASSYKRSPQHF. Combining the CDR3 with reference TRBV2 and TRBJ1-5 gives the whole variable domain EPEVTQTPSHQVTQMGQEVILRCVPISNHLYFYWYRQILGQKVEFLVSFYNNEISEKSEIFDDQFSVERPDGSNFTLKIRSTKLEDSAMYFCASSYKRSPQHFGDGTRLSIL.

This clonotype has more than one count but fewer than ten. The CDR3 DNA reads TGTGCCAGCAGCTACCCGGACAGGGAAGCTTTCTTT. It codes for CASSYPDREAFF. This chain joins TRBV7-9 and TRBJ1-1; TRBD1 matches at 7 bases. V lost 4 bases, J lost 8 bases, and 4 bases stayed unmatched. The germline V gene encodes CDR1 SEHNR and CDR2 FQNEAQ (reference sequence). The CDR3 length is 12 residues.

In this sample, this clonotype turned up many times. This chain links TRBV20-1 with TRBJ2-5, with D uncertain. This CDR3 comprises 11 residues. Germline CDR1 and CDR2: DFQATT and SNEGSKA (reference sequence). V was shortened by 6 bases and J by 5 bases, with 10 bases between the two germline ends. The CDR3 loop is CSASPRETQYF. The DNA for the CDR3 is TGCAGTGCCTCCCCCAGGGAGACCCAGTACTTC.

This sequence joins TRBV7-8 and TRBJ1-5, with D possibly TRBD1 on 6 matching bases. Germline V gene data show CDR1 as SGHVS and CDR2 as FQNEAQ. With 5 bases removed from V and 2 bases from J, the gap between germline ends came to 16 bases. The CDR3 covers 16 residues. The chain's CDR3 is CASSLRGGEGNQPQHF. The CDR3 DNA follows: TGTGCCAGCAGCCTTAGGGGGGGCGAGGGCAATCAGCCCCAGCATTTT.

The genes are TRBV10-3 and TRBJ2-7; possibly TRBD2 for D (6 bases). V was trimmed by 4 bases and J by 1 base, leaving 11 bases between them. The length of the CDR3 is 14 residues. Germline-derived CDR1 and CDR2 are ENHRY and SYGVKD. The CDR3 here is CAISGGDRSYEQYF. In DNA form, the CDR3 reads TGTGCCATCAGTGGGGGGGATAGATCCTACGAGCAGTACTTC.

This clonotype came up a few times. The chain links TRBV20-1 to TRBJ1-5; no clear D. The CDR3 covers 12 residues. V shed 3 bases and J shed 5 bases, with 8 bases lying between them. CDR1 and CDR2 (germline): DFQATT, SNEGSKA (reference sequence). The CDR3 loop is CSASRRDQPQHF. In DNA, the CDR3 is TGCAGTGCTAGTCGACGGGATCAGCCCCAGCATTTT.